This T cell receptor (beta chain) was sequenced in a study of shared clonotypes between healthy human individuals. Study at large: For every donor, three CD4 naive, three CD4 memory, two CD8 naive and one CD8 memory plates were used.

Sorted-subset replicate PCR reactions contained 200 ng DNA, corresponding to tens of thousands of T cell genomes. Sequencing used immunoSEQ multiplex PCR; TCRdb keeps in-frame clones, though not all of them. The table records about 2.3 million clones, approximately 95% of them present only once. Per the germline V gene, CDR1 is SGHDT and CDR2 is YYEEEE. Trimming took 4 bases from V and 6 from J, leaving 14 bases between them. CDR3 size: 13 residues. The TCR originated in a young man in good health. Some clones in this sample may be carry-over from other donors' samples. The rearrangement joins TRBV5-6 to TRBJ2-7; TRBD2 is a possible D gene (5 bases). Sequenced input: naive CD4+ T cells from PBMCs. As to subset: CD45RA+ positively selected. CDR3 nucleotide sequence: TGTGCCAGCAGCCCCGGACTTGGTTCCGAGCAGTACTTC. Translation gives CASSPGLGSEQYF.